Detailed here is one T cell receptor (beta chain). The antigen is undetermined. V was clipped by 0 bases and J by 1 base, with 7 bases between them. There are 14 residues in the CDR3. Germline CDR1 is MNHNS and CDR2 is SASEGT. The assay was immunoSEQ multiplex PCR, and TCRdb's table has in-frame clones only and misses some. The sample yields 30,000 to 40,000 clones, about four fifths seen once. The data stem from a study of a mutant IDH1 vaccine in newly diagnosed glioma. Points from the study as a whole: Pseudoprogression seemed unlinked to shifts in top peripheral T cell clonotypes.

Time point given: week 35, safety follow-up. A 20-mer mutant IDH1 peptide at 300 ug was injected subcutaneously with topical imiquimod. Donor diagnoses consisted of new WHO grade 3 or 4 IDH1-mutant, ATRX-lost astrocytomas. J is TRBJ2-7 and V is TRBV6-1; D unresolved. This sequence was found in a woman under 30 with glioma. Sequencing used PBMCs, obtained from a glioma patient whose treatment included an IDH1 peptide vaccine. The CDR3 loop is CASSEAGSSYEQYF. CDR3 bases: TGTGCCAGCAGTGAAGCGGGCAGTTCCTACGAGCAGTACTTC.